Below are 5 T cell receptor beta chains sequenced from a single sample in a study of T cell repertoires in cytomegalovirus infection. TCRdb reprocessed the reads via MiXCR and lists one record per CDR3 protein. The data hold approximately 700,000 distinct CDR3 sequences, with about a third observed a single time. The specimen was PBMCs. The receptors stem from a human donor in good health (CMV status not recorded). Some clones in this sample may be carry-over from other donors' samples.

This rearrangement joins TRBV14 to TRBJ1-5; TRBD1 might be the D (5 bases). CDR1 and CDR2 (germline): SGHDN, FVKESK. The CDR3 has 17 amino acids. Trimming took 1 base from V and 1 from J, leaving 14 bases between them. CDR3 in DNA: TGTGCCAGCAGCCAAGTCCGGACAAGCCTGAGCAATCAGCCCCAGCATTTT. Protein sequence: CASSQVRTSLSNQPQHF.

This clonotype was detected only a few times. The DNA of the CDR3 is TGTGCCAGCACCAACCTCGGGTACGAGCAGTACTTC. It encodes CASTNLGYEQYF. V is TRBV7-8 and J is TRBJ2-7; D is undetermined. V shed 7 bases and J shed 4 bases, with 11 bases lying between them. Germline values: CDR1 SGHVS, CDR2 FQNEAQ. This CDR3 region has 12 residues.

V gene TRBV27 combines with J gene TRBJ1-5; 8 bases fit TRBD1. Trimming cost V 1 base and J 7 bases; bases outside gene matches: 6. This CDR3 is built from 15 residues. In germline, CDR1 is MNHEY, CDR2 SMNVEV (reference sequence). The CDR3 protein is CASSLLATGVQPQHF. The DNA for the CDR3 is TGTGCCAGCAGTTTATTGGCGACAGGGGTCCAGCCCCAGCATTTT.

This clonotype was seen repeatedly, ten times or more. The chain is built from TRBV7-2 and TRBJ2-7; the D call may be TRBD1 or TRBD2 (5 bases each). V gave up 1 base and J gave up 0 bases, with 16 bases separating them. CDR1 SGHTA and CDR2 FQGNSA come from the germline V gene. The CDR3 extends over 17 amino acids. This chain's CDR3 is CASSLEGRGGSSYEQYF. DNA for the CDR3: TGTGCCAGCAGCTTAGAAGGGCGTGGGGGAAGCTCCTACGAGCAGTACTTC.

A few counts support this clonotype. The chain couples TRBV28 to TRBJ2-6; 8 bases align to TRBD1. V was pared by 5 bases and J by 1 base, with 13 bases of the junction left unmatched. Germline CDR1 reads MDHEN; CDR2 reads SYDVKM. This CDR3 region has 19 residues. CDR3 region: CASSPLWTGQGSGANVLTF. DNA for the CDR3: TGTGCCAGCAGTCCCCTTTGGACAGGGCAGGGGTCTGGGGCCAACGTCCTGACTTTC.